Below, 15 T cell receptor beta chains from the same sample are listed, as sequenced in a study of blood T cell repertoires in COVID-19. Produced via immunoSEQ multiplex PCR; TCRdb's table is partial and in-frame only. There are a few hundred thousand clones in the sample; approximately 80% occur only once, and less than 11% lies in the top ten. The specimen sequenced was peripheral blood. These receptors all stem from a woman older than 75 with acute or convalescent COVID-19.

V usage is TRBV28 and J usage is TRBJ1-6; 7 bases agree with TRBD1. CDR3 length: 14 amino acids. The V gene's germline CDR1 is MDHEN and CDR2 SYDVKM. The junction had 4 bases not matched to a gene; V was cut back by 6 bases and J by 5 bases. The CDR3 loop is CASRTTGDNSPLHF. The CDR3 DNA reads TGTGCCAGCAGAACTACAGGGGATAATTCACCCCTCCACTTT.

V and J are TRBV18 and TRBJ2-5, with TRBD2 matching 10 bases. From germline, CDR1 is KGHSH and CDR2 LQKENI. This CDR3 contains 15 residues. Trimming at V came to 4 bases and at J to 2 bases, leaving 4 bases not matched to a gene. The CDR3 coding sequence is TGTGCCAGCTCACTTCTAGCGGGGGATCAAGAGACCCAGTACTTC. Residues: CASSLLAGDQETQYF. The full variable domain, with the rest looked up from reference TRBV18 and TRBJ2-5, is NAGVMQNPRHLVRRRGQEARLRCSPMKGHSHVYWYRQLPEEGLKFMVYLQKENIIDESGMPKERFSAEFPKEGPSILRIQQVVRGDSAAYFCASSLLAGDQETQYFGPGTRLLVL.

This chain uses TRBV10-3 with TRBJ2-7; 9 bases align to TRBD1. The CDR3 has 12 amino acids. V lost 11 bases to trimming and J lost 3 bases; unmatched junction nucleotides: 5. The germline V gene has CDR1 ENHRY and CDR2 SYGVKD. The CDR3: CAGGTGSYEQYF. The DNA for the CDR3 is TGTGCCGGCGGGACAGGGAGCTACGAGCAGTACTTC.

This chain links TRBV7-2 with TRBJ1-4, with D maybe TRBD1 (6 bases). The germline V and J ends were trimmed by 2 bases and 7 bases, with 14 bases remaining between them. The CDR3 sequence is 15 residues long. The germline V gene encodes CDR1 SGHTA and CDR2 FQGNSA. Here the CDR3 DNA reads TGTGCCAGCAGCTTAATTGCGGGGGCCGCTGAAAAACTGTTTTTT. Protein product: CASSLIAGAAEKLFF.

This clone was seen a single time. The chain recombines TRBV19 with TRBJ2-2; 9 bases match TRBD1. CDR3 length: 14 amino acids. The germline V gene has CDR1 LNHDA and CDR2 SQIVND (reference sequence). With V trimmed by 6 bases and J by 5 bases, 4 bases remained unmatched. The CDR3 sequence: CASSGTGRTGELFF. The DNA for the CDR3 is TGTGCCAGTAGCGGGACAGGGCGGACCGGGGAGCTGTTTTTT.

The chain employs TRBV19 and TRBJ1-3; D is uncertain. Deletions cut 5 bases from V and 2 bases from J, with 10 bases between. Germline values: CDR1 LNHDA, CDR2 SQIVND (reference sequence). The CDR3 is 14 amino acids. CDR3 protein: CASSGRNPGNTIYF. CDR3 nucleotides: TGTGCCAGTAGTGGCCGCAATCCTGGAAACACCATATATTTT.

V gene TRBV18 combines with J gene TRBJ2-7, with a possible D match to TRBD2 (5 bases). CDR1 is KGHSH, CDR2 LQKENI, per germline. V was trimmed by 0 bases and J by 9 bases, leaving 15 bases between them. The CDR3 is made up of 14 amino acids. The CDR3: CASSPPAGVEGQYF. The CDR3 nucleotides read TGTGCCAGCTCACCACCAGCCGGGGTCGAGGGGCAGTACTTC.

This clone showed up just once. The chain combines TRBV5-5 with TRBJ2-1, with D hard to call. Per the germline V gene, CDR1 is SGHKS and CDR2 is YYEKEE (reference sequence). This CDR3 has 11 residues. V lost 5 bases, J lost 9 bases, and 9 bases lay in between. The DNA of the CDR3 is TGTGCCAGCAGGTTAGTTGGTGAGCAGTTCTTC. The encoded protein is CASRLVGEQFF.

The V call is TRBV7-2, the J call TRBJ2-5; D ambiguous. CDR1 and CDR2 (germline): SGHTA, FQGNSA. The CDR3 has 14 amino acids. V gave up 1 base and J gave up 2 bases, with 8 bases separating them. In DNA form, the CDR3 reads TGTGCCAGCAGCTTAGGTCCGGGTCAAGAGACCCAGTACTTC. Amino acids: CASSLGPGQETQYF. Variable domain in full (rest from reference TRBV7-2 and TRBJ2-5): GAGVSQSPSNKVTEKGKDVELRCDPISGHTALYWYRQSLGQGLEFLIYFQGNSAPDKSGLPSDRFSAERTGGSVSTLTIQRTQQEDSAVYLCASSLGPGQETQYFGPGTRLLVL.

The chain carries TRBV11-2 and TRBJ2-3, with 8 bases lining up with TRBD2. This CDR3 is 16 amino acids long. Germline V gene sequence: CDR1 SGHAT, CDR2 FQNNGV. V lost 4 bases to trimming and J lost 4 bases; unmatched junction nucleotides: 10. The CDR3 DNA is TGTGCCAGCAGCTCCTCCTTTAGCGGGACATCAGATACGCAGTATTTT. It is translated as CASSSSFSGTSDTQYF. The whole variable domain, filled in from reference TRBV11-2 and TRBJ2-3, reads EAGVAQSPRYKIIEKRQSVAFWCNPISGHATLYWYQQILGQGPKLLIQFQNNGVVDDSQLPKDRFSAERLKGVDSTLKIQPAKLEDSAVYLCASSSSFSGTSDTQYFGPGTRLTVL.

This chain links TRBV11-3 with TRBJ1-2, with 9 nucleotides matching TRBD1. Germline V gene data show CDR1 as SGHNT and CDR2 as YENEEA. V lost 1 base, J lost 4 bases, and 4 bases stayed unmatched. The CDR3 length is 15 residues. The CDR3 DNA reads TGTGCCAGCAGCTTAGCCCCACAGGGGGCCTATGGCTACACCTTC. It encodes CASSLAPQGAYGYTF.

To note about this clone: The junction shows a germline mismatch at one end, possibly a read error. J is TRBJ2-1 and V is TRBV7-7, with TRBD2 matching 8 bases. Germline-derived CDR1 and CDR2 are SSHAT and FNYEAQ (reference sequence). This CDR3 has 16 residues. Here the CDR3 reads CASSPRGDTSPTEQFF. CDR3 bases: TGTGCTAGCAGCCCGCGGGGGGACACCTCTCCCACTGAGCAGTTCTTC.

The V and J genes are TRBV28 and TRBJ1-2; D is possibly TRBD1 (6 bases). Germline V gene sequence: CDR1 MDHEN, CDR2 SYDVKM. Trimming removed 4 bases from V and 7 bases from J, with 13 bases in between. The CDR3 runs 13 residues. The CDR3 reads CASSSAGVVGYTF. CDR3 coding DNA: TGTGCCAGCAGTTCAGCAGGGGTGGTTGGCTACACCTTC.

The gene calls are TRBV18 and TRBJ2-1; 13 bases line up with TRBD2. CDR3 length: 16 amino acids. Germline values: CDR1 KGHSH, CDR2 LQKENI. Germline trimming cut 4 bases from V and 8 bases from J; bases unmatched to any gene: 8. CDR3 residues: CASSRTGTSGTDEQFF. The CDR3 DNA reads TGTGCCAGCTCACGCACCGGGACTAGCGGGACCGATGAGCAGTTCTTC.

This rearrangement joins TRBV6-6 to TRBJ1-5, with D hard to call. This CDR3 has 15 residues. Germline-derived CDR1 and CDR2 are MNHNY and SVGAGI (reference sequence). Trimming stripped 0 bases from V and 7 bases from J, with 13 bases between. The CDR3 loop reads CASSYSYGDGQPQHF. CDR3 in DNA: TGTGCCAGCAGTTACTCGTACGGGGATGGCCAGCCCCAGCATTTT.